The 13 T cell receptor beta chains in this list originate from one sample, sequenced in a study of a mutant IDH1 vaccine in newly diagnosed glioma. Profiling relied on immunoSEQ multiplex PCR, and the TCRdb table lists in-frame clones only, not all of them. There are tens of thousands of clones in the sample; 90% to 95% occur only once, and about 0.61% lies in the top ten. No antigens are known for them. Regarding time point: week 5, during vaccination. Vaccination comprised doses that each held 300 ug of mutant IDH1 20-mer peptide, plus topical imiquimod. The material was PBMCs, obtained from a glioma patient whose treatment included an IDH1 peptide vaccine. The receptors derive from a woman in her fifties or sixties with glioma.

This clone was found a few times. J is TRBJ1-5 and V is TRBV4-2; D may be TRBD1 (5 bases). The germline gives CDR1 LGHNA, CDR2 YNFKEQ. The CDR3 loop spans 14 amino acids. V gave up 11 bases and J gave up 3 bases, with 17 bases separating them. For the CDR3, the DNA is TGTGCCCTAAACGGTCAGGGACTCAATCAGCCCCAGCATTTT. Its protein is CALNGQGLNQPQHF.

J is TRBJ1-2 and V is TRBV6-5; D is undetermined. CDR3 length equals 11 residues. Germline CDR1 and CDR2: MNHEY and SVGAGI. Trimming took 4 bases from V and 8 from J, leaving 8 bases between them. DNA for the CDR3: TGTGCCAGCAGTTCAGGATACGGCTACACCTTC. Amino acid sequence: CASSSGYGYTF.

The genes are TRBV7-9 and TRBJ2-1; 7 bases are shared with TRBD2. V dropped 4 bases and J dropped 10; count of bases not matched to a gene: 10. CDR3 length: 14 residues. CDR1 and CDR2 (germline): SEHNR, FQNEAQ (reference sequence). Written as DNA, the CDR3 is TGTGCCAGCAGCTCCCGGACTAGGGGTGGCGAGCAGTTCTTC. Its protein is CASSSRTRGGEQFF.

This chain uses TRBV11-2 with TRBJ2-2, with D possibly TRBD2 on 5 matching bases. Germline V gene sequence: CDR1 SGHAT, CDR2 FQNNGV. The CDR3 is made up of 14 amino acids. The V end was cut by 3 bases, the J end by 9 bases, with 14 bases between. Written as DNA, the CDR3 is TGTGCCAGCAGCTTGGACGGGAATAGGAGGGAGCTGTTTTTT. Its protein product is CASSLDGNRRELFF.

The genes are TRBV5-1 and TRBJ2-6; D gene ambiguous. The germline CDR1 and CDR2 sequences are SGHRS and YFSETQ. Trimming left V 1 base short and J 4 bases short, with 3 bases between. This CDR3 contains 13 residues. CDR3 loop: CASSLSGANVLTF. Here the CDR3 DNA reads TGCGCCAGCAGCTTGTCGGGGGCCAACGTCCTGACTTTC.

The J gene is TRBJ2-7, the V gene TRBV27; D call uncertain. The CDR3 extends over 12 amino acids. The germline CDR1 and CDR2 sequences are MNHEY and SMNVEV (reference sequence). The germline V and J ends were trimmed by 3 bases and 3 bases, with 6 bases remaining between them. The CDR3 loop reads CASSFVGYEQYF. As DNA, the CDR3 is TGTGCCAGCAGTTTCGTAGGCTACGAGCAGTACTTC.

The chain links TRBV6-5 to TRBJ2-7; 8 nucleotides align to TRBD1. Germline V gene sequence: CDR1 MNHEY, CDR2 SVGAGI. Trimming took 2 bases from V and 5 from J; bases not matched to a gene: 5. The CDR3 runs to 14 residues. This CDR3 reads CASSYRRTGNEQYF. Written as DNA, the CDR3 is TGTGCCAGCAGTTACCGCCGGACAGGGAACGAGCAGTACTTC.

A few counts support this clone. V gene TRBV7-9 combines with J gene TRBJ1-2, with TRBD1 matching 7 bases. V was clipped by 4 bases and J by 7 bases; unmatched bases: 3. Germline loops: CDR1 SEHNR, CDR2 FQNEAQ (reference sequence). This CDR3 is built from 12 residues. The CDR3 region is CASSSTGVGYTF. CDR3 DNA: TGTGCCAGCAGCTCCACAGGGGTTGGCTACACCTTC.

This chain joins TRBV11-3 and TRBJ2-1, with unresolved D. The germline V and J ends were trimmed by 1 base and 9 bases, with 4 bases remaining between them. The CDR3 sequence is 11 residues long. Germline V gene lookup returns CDR1 SGHNT and CDR2 YENEEA. This CDR3 reads CASSLGGEQFF. The CDR3 DNA reads as TGTGCCAGCAGCTTAGGTGGTGAGCAGTTCTTC.

The rearrangement joins TRBV6-1 to TRBJ2-7; 10 bases align to TRBD1. This CDR3 has 16 amino acids. V was pared by 4 bases and J by 2 bases, with 8 bases of the junction left unmatched. Germline CDR1 reads MNHNS; CDR2 reads SASEGT. The CDR3 bases are TGTGCCAGCAGTGCCCACGGGGACAGGGGAACCTACGAGCAGTACTTC. Translation: CASSAHGDRGTYEQYF.

This rearrangement joins TRBV6-1 to TRBJ2-7; 8 positions match TRBD1. CDR3 length: 12 residues. The V gene's germline CDR1 is MNHNS and CDR2 SASEGT. V shed 10 bases, J shed 4 bases, and the junction held 6 bases outside the gene matches. The CDR3 reads CAIKDRVYEQYF. For the CDR3, the DNA is TGTGCCATCAAGGACAGGGTGTACGAGCAGTACTTC.

The chain has TRBV18 and TRBJ2-6; 9 nucleotides agree with TRBD1. In germline, CDR1 is KGHSH, CDR2 LQKENI. The CDR3 extends over 17 amino acids. The V segment lost 5 bases and the J segment 0 bases; nucleotides outside the gene matches: 5. For the CDR3, the DNA is TGTGCCAGCTCATCCGGGACAGGGATCTCTGGGGCCAACGTCCTGACTTTC. It codes for CASSSGTGISGANVLTF.

This chain links TRBV5-1 with TRBJ1-6; 10 bases are a match to TRBD1. With V trimmed by 4 bases and J by 5 bases, 6 bases remained unmatched. From germline, CDR1 is SGHRS and CDR2 YFSETQ. The CDR3 consists of 16 residues. CDR3 in DNA: TGCGCCAGCAGCACCGGACAGGGGGTAAATAATTCACCCCTCCACTTT. Translation gives CASSTGQGVNNSPLHF.